This TCR beta chain was identified during a study of blood T cell repertoires in COVID-19. Background on the study: Both acute and convalescent COVID-19 samples were obtained from the United States, Italy and Spain. PBMCs, B-cell-depleted T cells, or T cells provided the cDNA or gDNA that made up the material.

In the study's own analysis: Nucleated cell number was recorded as an estimate derived from reference gene primer amplification. Using immunoSEQ multiplex PCR, the repertoire was profiled, and TCRdb retains in-frame clones only, with some absent. Clone size and V and J calls were adopted from that table, with D and trimming inferred from the DNA. The sample contains around 70,000 clones, more than 75% of which appear only once. This CDR3 comprises 17 residues. Germline V CDR1 and CDR2: SGHVS, FNYEAQ. Trimming stripped 3 bases from V and 5 bases from J, with 22 bases between. Source material: peripheral blood. V and J are TRBV7-6 and TRBJ2-5, with TRBD1 as a possible D gene (6 bases). The source of this sequence is a human donor in a cohort sampled during active COVID-19. DNA for the CDR3: TGTGCCAGCAGCTTTCAAAGGGGGAGAGAGGCTTGGGAGACCCAGTACTTC. Translating it yields CASSFQRGREAWETQYF. Full variable domain (outside the CDR3, taken from reference TRBV7-6 and TRBJ2-5): GAGVSQSPRYKVTKRGQDVALRCDPISGHVSLYWYRQALGQGPEFLTYFNYEAQQDKSGLPNDRFSAERPEGSISTLTIQRTEQRDSAMYRCASSFQRGREAWETQYFGPGTRLLVL.